What follows describes a single T cell receptor (beta chain). CDR1 and CDR2 from the germline V gene are KGHDR and SFDVKD. Trimming cost V 9 bases and J 6 bases; bases outside gene matches: 5. This CDR3 spans 12 amino acids. Researchers took RNA transcripts and amplified TCR beta CDR3 regions from them. HTBI primers primed a first-round RT-PCR, and a second-round multiplex PCR followed. Each CDR3 protein gets one entry after TCRdb re-called the multiplex PCR reads with MiXCR. The table has some 1.1 million distinct CDR3 sequences, about 35% seen once. This entry is derived from a study of Graves' ophthalmopathy and Graves' hyperthyroidism.

V and J are TRBV24-1 and TRBJ2-7; 9 bases map to TRBD2. This TCR was sampled from an adult man with Graves' hyperthyroidism. What was sequenced was peripheral blood or thyroid tissue (not recorded which). The DNA of the CDR3 is TGTGCCACCTGTAGCGGGAGTGGCGAGCAGTACTTC. Its translation is CATCSGSGEQYF.